Below, 10 T cell receptor beta chains from the same sample are listed, as sequenced in a study of post-analysis software for immune sequencing data. Every TCR beta cDNA library bore unique molecular identifiers. TCRdb ran MiXCR on the PCR reads and lists one entry per CDR3 protein. The sample lists approximately 400,000 distinct CDR3 sequences, around a third seen once, with around an eighth in the top ten. Findings of the study overall: TRBV5-6, TRBV5-1 and TRBV20-1 belonged to a set of about five TRBV segments that were more frequent in patients than controls.

Their cognate antigens are unknown. The sequencing sample was made of blood. Receptors originate from a girl aged 5-17 years with multiple sclerosis.

V usage is TRBV12-3 or TRBV12-4 and J usage is TRBJ2-2; tentatively, D is TRBD1 or TRBD2 (6 bases each). Trimming shortened V by 3 bases and J by 4 bases, and 12 bases separated the two germline ends. The CDR3 sequence is 15 residues long. In DNA form, the CDR3 reads TGTGCCAGCAGTTTGCTAGGGGGACTCACCGGGGAGCTGTTTTTT. Translated, it gives CASSLLGGLTGELFF.

The chain links TRBV5-1 to TRBJ2-3; 7 bases are shared with TRBD2. From germline, CDR1 is SGHRS and CDR2 YFSETQ. This CDR3 region has 15 residues. Trimming at V came to 5 bases and at J to 6 bases, leaving 12 bases not matched to a gene. CDR3 bases: TGCGCCAGCAGACCCGGACTAGATCGTTGGGATACGCAGTATTTT. Translating gives CASRPGLDRWDTQYF.

The table lists this clonotype with a few counts. This chain uses TRBV28 with TRBJ2-7, with TRBD1 identical over 9 bases. CDR1 is MDHEN, CDR2 SYDVKM, per germline. Losses at the gene ends were 4 bases for V and 3 bases for J; bases not matched to a gene: 4. The CDR3 spans 14 residues. The CDR3 bases are TGTGCCAGCAGTTCAGGACAGGGGATCTACGAGCAGTACTTC. It codes for CASSSGQGIYEQYF.

This chain joins TRBV7-9 and TRBJ2-1; D is unresolved. This CDR3 spans 13 amino acids. The germline CDR1 and CDR2 sequences are SEHNR and FQNEAQ (reference sequence). V dropped 1 base and J dropped 5 bases, with 6 bases sitting between them. The CDR3, as DNA: TGTGCCAGCAGCTTAGGGCTTCACAATGAGCAGTTCTTC. Protein: CASSLGLHNEQFF.

The chain joins TRBV12-3 or TRBV12-4 to TRBJ2-5; no definite D call. TRBJ2-7 matches the DNA end more closely, so the J call is doubtful. The CDR3 contains 14 residues. The CDR3 loop reads CASSFYSKGYEQYF. The CDR3 region has the DNA TGTGCCAGCAGTTTTTACAGTAAGGGATACGAGCAGTACTTC.

Only a few counts were recorded for this clonotype. The V and J genes are TRBV5-1 and TRBJ2-7, with 7 bases lining up with TRBD1. Germline V lookup: CDR1 SGHRS, CDR2 YFSETQ. This CDR3 is 15 amino acids long. V was clipped by 3 bases and J by 3 bases; unmatched bases: 9. CDR3 DNA sequence: TGCGCCAGCAGCTCGTTAGGACAGGAATACTACGAGCAGTACTTC. Translated, it gives CASSSLGQEYYEQYF.

The rearrangement joins TRBV20-1 to TRBJ2-3; D call uncertain. The length of the CDR3 is 14 residues. Trimming shortened V by 5 bases and J by 0 bases, and 12 bases separated the two germline ends. Germline CDR1 is DFQATT and CDR2 is SNEGSKA (reference sequence). The CDR3 nucleotides are TGCAGTGCTCCGGACCACTCTAGCACAGATACGCAGTATTTT. Translating gives CSAPDHSSTDTQYF.

This rearrangement joins TRBV3-1 to TRBJ1-2; 10 bases match TRBD1. Per the germline V gene, CDR1 is LGHDT and CDR2 is YNNKEL (reference sequence). The ends lost 4 bases at V and 4 bases at J; junction bases unmatched: 18. This CDR3 is 19 amino acids long. CDR3 DNA sequence: TGTGCCAGCAGCCGACGATTCCGGGACAGGGGAAATGTCGGCTATGGCTACACCTTC. Encoded protein: CASSRRFRDRGNVGYGYTF.

This clonotype has more than one count but fewer than ten. The chain recombines TRBV5-1 with TRBJ2-5; no clear D. V gave up 3 bases and J gave up 5 bases, with 11 bases separating them. This CDR3 region has 13 residues. Looked up from germline, CDR1 is SGHRS and CDR2 is YFSETQ. The CDR3 sequence: CASSSDNSETQYF. Here the CDR3 DNA reads TGCGCCAGCAGCTCCGACAATTCGGAGACCCAGTACTTC.

This rearrangement joins TRBV4-1 to TRBJ2-1; weak D call: TRBD2 (6 bases). Germline CDR1 is MGHRA and CDR2 is YSYEKL. The CDR3 is made up of 16 amino acids. Trimming took off 4 bases at V and 7 bases at J, with 20 bases between the two ends. In nucleotides, the CDR3 is TGCGCCAGCAGCCGCAATTCGGGGGATGTGAGGAATGAGCAGTTCTTC. It specifies CASSRNSGDVRNEQFF.